The following is a T cell receptor beta chain sequence with its context. Its antigen remains unknown. Germline V CDR1 and CDR2: MNHNY, SVGAGI (reference sequence). This CDR3 contains 15 residues. Losses at the gene ends were 5 bases for V and 6 bases for J; bases not matched to a gene: 11. The PCR contained 60 Vbeta and 13 Jbeta primers. Sequencing used immunoSEQ multiplex PCR; TCRdb keeps in-frame clones, though not all of them. The sample data list around 140,000 clones. These data originate in a study of cytomegalovirus exposure and HLA in healthy donors. Overall study results and limits: Whilst most TCR sequences proved rare, a subset of public TCRs occurred across many donors.

The chain couples TRBV6-6 to TRBJ1-1; 8 nucleotides agree with TRBD1. Sequenced: PBMCs. The clonotype comes from a woman aged 18-29 years in good health and CMV-seronegative. As DNA, the CDR3 is TGTGCCAGCAGTGATTTGGGACAGGCCCTCCCTGAAGCTTTCTTT. It yields the protein CASSDLGQALPEAFF.